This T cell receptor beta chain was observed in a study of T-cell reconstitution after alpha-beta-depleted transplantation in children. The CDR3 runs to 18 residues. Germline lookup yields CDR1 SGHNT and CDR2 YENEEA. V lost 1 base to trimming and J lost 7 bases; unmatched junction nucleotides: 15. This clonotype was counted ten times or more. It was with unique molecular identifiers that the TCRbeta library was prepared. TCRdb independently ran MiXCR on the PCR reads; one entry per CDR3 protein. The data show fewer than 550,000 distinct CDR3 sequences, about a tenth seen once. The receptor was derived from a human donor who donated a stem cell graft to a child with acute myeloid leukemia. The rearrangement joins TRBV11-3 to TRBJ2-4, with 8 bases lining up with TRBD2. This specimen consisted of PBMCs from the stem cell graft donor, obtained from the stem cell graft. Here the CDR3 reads CASSLGTMPAGVANIQYF. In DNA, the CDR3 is TGTGCCAGCAGCTTAGGTACTATGCCAGCGGGAGTTGCGAACATTCAGTACTTC.